These T cell receptor beta chains were read from a single sample in a study of blood T cells in healthy people across ages. TCRdb used MiXCR to reprocess the 5' RACE reads, holding one entry per CDR3 protein. The sample records roughly 800,000 distinct CDR3 sequences, approximately 25% being singletons. A further study also used this sample, focusing on T cells of mothers and their children.

Source material: blood. The source is a boy between 10 and 17 years old in good health. CDR3s include the opening cysteine and the closing phenylalanine or tryptophan. D genes are given only for firm matches. Clone size is stated in some rows and not others, as once, few, many or a class when expanded.

length,V,size,D,J,DNA,CDR3
16,TRBV5-1,few,-,TRBJ2-6,TGCGCCAGCAGCTTGGAGGGGAGCTCTGGGGCCAACGTCCTGACTTTC,CASSLEGSSGANVLTF
14,TRBV25-1,few,-,TRBJ2-7,TGTGCCAGCAGTGAATATAACAGGGAAGGCGAGCAGTACTTC,CASSEYNREGEQYF
16,TRBV12-3/TRBV12-4,-,TRBD2,TRBJ2-3,TGTGCCAGCGCAACTCGGGGGGAAGCTAGCACAGATACGCAATATTTT,CASATRGEASTDTQYF
13,TRBV7-8,-,-,TRBJ2-3,TGTGCCAGCAGGCCGTCGGAGGCAGATACGCAGTATTTT,CASRPSEADTQYF
14,TRBV4-1,few,-,TRBJ2-3,TGCGCCAGCAGCCGGAATCTAGTGTCAGATACGCAGTATTTT,CASSRNLVSDTQYF
12,TRBV12-3/TRBV12-4,-,-,TRBJ2-5,TGTGCCAGCGCCTTTCAGCCAGAGACCCAGTACTTC,CASAFQPETQYF
18,TRBV12-5,-,TRBD1,TRBJ1-4,TGTGCTAGTGGTTTGGTACGAAGGGGGCTTAGGGCTAATGAAAAACTGTTTTTT,CASGLVRRGLRANEKLFF
12,TRBV7-9,few,-,TRBJ2-2,TGTGCCAACCCGACCGGGGCCGGGGAGCTGTTTTTT,CANPTGAGELFF
15,TRBV28,-,-,TRBJ2-5,TGTGCCAGCAGTTTAAGAACAGAGTACCAAGAGACCCAGTACTTC,CASSLRTEYQETQYF
17,TRBV7-9,-,TRBD2,TRBJ2-1,TGTGCCAGCAGCTCATCCCAAGCGGGAGTCTCCTACAATGAGCAGTTCTTC,CASSSSQAGVSYNEQFF
16,TRBV29-1,-,-,TRBJ2-7,TGCAGCGCCCTGGGGGGGGTGGGGGCAACATCCTACGAGCAGTACTTC,CSALGGVGATSYEQYF
15,TRBV15,-,-,TRBJ2-1,TGTGCCACCAGCAGAGACGGGAGAGGGGACAATGAGCAGTTCTTC,CATSRDGRGDNEQFF